What follows are 14 T cell receptor beta chains derived from one specimen sequenced in a study of blood T cell repertoires in COVID-19. The assay was immunoSEQ multiplex PCR, and TCRdb's table has in-frame clones only and misses some. The sample contains 150,000 or so clones, almost 85% of which appear only once. The source material was peripheral blood. These receptors were taken from a human donor with acute or convalescent COVID-19. The donor label of this sample is uncertain.

The V call is TRBV6-5, the J call TRBJ1-6; a weak D match, TRBD1 (6 bases). The germline gives CDR1 MNHEY, CDR2 SVGAGI. V lost 6 bases, J lost 7 bases, and 16 bases lay in between. The CDR3 spans 15 residues. The CDR3, as DNA: TGTGCCAGCAGCATAGGGGGACCTCGGAATTCACCCCTCCACTTT. Translating it yields CASSIGGPRNSPLHF.

V is TRBV15 and J is TRBJ2-5, with D possibly TRBD2 on 5 matching bases. This CDR3 comprises 15 residues. V lost 1 base and J 0 bases, leaving 9 bases between the germline ends. Germline V gene sequence: CDR1 LNHNV, CDR2 YYDKDF (reference sequence). CDR3 bases: TGTGCCACCAGCAGAGCGTTCGGGAACCAAGAGACCCAGTACTTC. Translation gives CATSRAFGNQETQYF.

The CDR3 DNA reads as TGCAGCGTTGACACTTCGAACACCGGGGAGCTGTTTTTT. As protein: CSVDTSNTGELFF. The rearrangement links TRBV29-1 to TRBJ2-2; D remains unclear. Trimming stripped 3 bases from V and 0 bases from J, with 5 bases between. In germline, CDR1 is SQVTM, CDR2 ANQGSEA. The CDR3 extends over 13 amino acids.

The V and J genes are TRBV18 and TRBJ1-6; no clear D gene. Trimming left V 5 bases short and J 0 bases short, with 23 bases between. CDR1 and CDR2 (germline): KGHSH, LQKENI. There are 20 residues in the CDR3. The CDR3 loop is CASSTYPPGRGYSYNSPLHF. The CDR3 nucleotides are TGTGCCAGCTCAACTTACCCTCCCGGACGGGGTTACTCCTATAATTCACCCCTCCACTTT.

V and J are TRBV5-4 and TRBJ2-5, with 10 bases fitting TRBD2. CDR1 and CDR2 from the germline V gene are SGHNT and YYREEE (reference sequence). Trimming removed 0 bases from V and 3 bases from J; junction bases left unmatched: 2. This CDR3 has 15 residues. CDR3 nucleotide sequence: TGTGCCAGCAGCTTGGAAGCGGGGGGGAAAGAGACCCAGTACTTC. It encodes CASSLEAGGKETQYF.

This clone is a singleton in its sample. The chain has TRBV5-1 and TRBJ1-2, with unresolved D. The ends were cut back, 4 bases at V and 0 bases at J, with 7 bases in the middle. Germline CDR1 is SGHRS and CDR2 is YFSETQ. The CDR3 sequence is 13 residues long. The CDR3 bases are TGCGCCAGCAGCGTAGGAGCTAACTATGGCTACACCTTC. As protein: CASSVGANYGYTF.

CDR3 DNA sequence: TGTGCCAGCAGCTCGGGACAGGGGCGCTATGGCTACACCTTC. It codes for CASSSGQGRYGYTF. V is TRBV6-5 and J is TRBJ1-2; 10 bases align to TRBD1. CDR1 and CDR2 from the germline V gene are MNHEY and SVGAGI. V lost 6 bases, J lost 4 bases, and 5 bases stayed unmatched. CDR3 length: 14 residues.

A word on this clone: The junction and the germline gene differ at one end; a read error may be behind it. The chain couples TRBV14 to TRBJ2-6; 10 bases match TRBD1. The CDR3 covers 16 residues. CDR1 and CDR2 (germline): SGHDN, FVKESK. The CDR3 region is CASKRQGALGANVLTF. In DNA, the CDR3 is TGTGCCAGCAAGAGACAGGGGGCGCTTGGGGCCAATGTCCTGACTTTC.

This clone is a singleton in its sample. The rearrangement links TRBV4-2 to TRBJ2-1, with TRBD2 identical over 8 bases. The ends lost 1 base at V and 7 bases at J; junction bases unmatched: 3. CDR3 length: 14 amino acids. The germline gives CDR1 LGHNA, CDR2 YNFKEQ. CDR3 sequence reads: CASSQAGGTNEQFF. The CDR3 nucleotides read TGTGCCAGCAGCCAAGCGGGGGGGACAAATGAGCAGTTCTTC.

This clone was seen just once. V is TRBV3-1 (or the pseudogene TRBV3-2) and J is TRBJ2-6, with D perhaps TRBD1 (5 bases). This CDR3 has 18 amino acids. Germline V gives CDR1 LGHDT, CDR2 YNNKEL (reference sequence). V was pared by 1 base and J by 0 bases, with 13 bases between. Here the CDR3 DNA reads TGTGCCAGCAGCCAAGTCACAGGTATACTCTCTGGGGCCAACGTCCTGACTTTC. Amino acids: CASSQVTGILSGANVLTF.

This rearrangement joins TRBV7-9 to TRBJ2-7; D may be TRBD2 (6 bases). The CDR3 is 14 residues long. The V end was cut by 6 bases, the J end by 7 bases, with 19 bases between. Per germline, CDR1 SEHNR and CDR2 FQNEAQ (reference sequence). CDR3 sequence reads: CASSFTGTQGEQYF. The CDR3 nucleotides read TGTGCCAGCAGTTTCACCGGGACTCAAGGGGAGCAGTACTTC.

The chain carries TRBV19 and TRBJ2-3; TRBD1 matches 8 bases. Trimming removed 5 bases from V and 0 bases from J; junction bases left unmatched: 7. The CDR3 consists of 16 residues. In germline, CDR1 is LNHDA, CDR2 SQIVND (reference sequence). Written as DNA, the CDR3 is TGTGCCAGTAGTTTCGACAGGGGAATGAGCACAGATACGCAGTATTTT. This sequence encodes CASSFDRGMSTDTQYF.

This clone was observed a few times. The rearrangement uses TRBV6-2 or TRBV6-3 and TRBJ2-7, with 13 bases matching TRBD2. The CDR3 runs 18 residues. CDR1 MNHEY and CDR2 SVGEGT come from the germline V gene. The V segment lost 4 bases and the J segment 0 bases; nucleotides outside the gene matches: 9. DNA for the CDR3: TGTGCCAGCAGTTCCCGGACTAGCGGGGGCCCCAGCTCCTACGAGCAGTACTTC. Residues: CASSSRTSGGPSSYEQYF.

The rearrangement joins TRBV10-3 to TRBJ1-1, with 11 bases that match TRBD1. J was trimmed by 7 bases and V by 5 bases; bases with no gene match: 9. The CDR3 extends over 15 amino acids. The germline CDR1 and CDR2 sequences are ENHRY and SYGVKD. In DNA, the CDR3 is TGTGCCATCAGTTTTTTGGGACAGGGGGGTGGTGAAGCTTTCTTT. Translating gives CAISFLGQGGGEAFF.